This TCR beta chain is from a study of beta chain features in type 1 diabetes. Study findings and constraints: All four CD4+ subsets of Type 1 diabetes patients contained TCRB CDR3s that were moderately but significantly shorter. Naive, central memory and Treg TCRB repertoires appeared more alike in patients than in healthy donors.

V shed 8 bases and J 8 bases; nucleotides not matched to a gene: 10. The germline V gene encodes CDR1 GTSNPN and CDR2 SVGIG (reference sequence). This CDR3 is built from 12 residues. Reverse transcribing all isolated RNA meant expressed TCRB transcripts were sequenced. Profiled with immunoSEQ multiplex PCR; TCRdb holds only in-frame clones, not every one. The data show 500,000 to 850,000 clones, over 13% seen once. Turning to this clone: As yet, its antigen is unknown.

Isolation of CD4+ naive, central memory, regulatory and stem cell-like memory cells was achieved by sorting via CD45RO/CCR7/CD25/CD127/CD95/CD27. The chain employs TRBV30 and TRBJ2-3; TRBD2 matches 7 bases. Sample: naive CD4+ T cells from blood. This TCR was sampled from a man aged 18 to 29 with type 1 diabetes. CDR3 region: CASRPGGPTQYF. The CDR3, as DNA: TGTGCCAGCCGCCCGGGGGGTCCTACGCAGTATTTT.